The TCR beta chain under discussion was sequenced for a study of shared T cell receptors in the human thymus. Data came from immunoSEQ multiplex PCR; TCRdb stores just in-frame clones and leaves some out. This sample has roughly 560,000 clones, with around 78% found just once. This same sample was also taken into another study, of human thymus T cells. That investigation notes: Resected material from corrective heart surgery provided the thymus tissue analysed. Repertoires from thymus and blood appeared to show biased V and J gene usage.

Sequenced input: thymocytes. The sequence was collected from a boy younger than two with a congenital heart defect.

CDR3 amino acids: CASSLWPLWGGERSNQPQHF. CDR3 DNA sequence: TGCGCCAGCAGCCTCTGGCCCTTATGGGGAGGGGAGCGAAGCAATCAGCCCCAGCATTTT. The V call is TRBV5-1, the J call TRBJ1-5; weak D call: TRBD1 (5 bases). The CDR3 runs 20 residues. CDR1 is SGHRS and CDR2 is YFSETQ in the germline V gene. Trimming shortened V by 4 bases and J by 1 base, and 27 bases separated the two germline ends. The variable domain in full, completed from reference TRBV5-1 and TRBJ1-5, reads KAGVTQTPRYLIKTRGQQVTLSCSPISGHRSVSWYQQTPGQGLQFLFEYFSETQRNKGNFPGRFSGRQFSNSRSEMNVSTLELGDSALYLCASSLWPLWGGERSNQPQHFGDGTRLSIL.